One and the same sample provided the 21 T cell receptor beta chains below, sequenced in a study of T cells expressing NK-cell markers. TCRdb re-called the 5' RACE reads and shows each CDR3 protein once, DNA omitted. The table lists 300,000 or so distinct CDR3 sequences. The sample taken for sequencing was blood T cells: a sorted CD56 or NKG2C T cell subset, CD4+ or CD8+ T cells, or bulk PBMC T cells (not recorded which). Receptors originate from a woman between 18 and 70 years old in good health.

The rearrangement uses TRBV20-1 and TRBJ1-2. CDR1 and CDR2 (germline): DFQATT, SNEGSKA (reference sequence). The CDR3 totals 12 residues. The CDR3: CSARAHDGGYTF.

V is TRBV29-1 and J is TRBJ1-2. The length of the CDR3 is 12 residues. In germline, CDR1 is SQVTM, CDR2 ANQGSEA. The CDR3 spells CSVGREGWGYTF.

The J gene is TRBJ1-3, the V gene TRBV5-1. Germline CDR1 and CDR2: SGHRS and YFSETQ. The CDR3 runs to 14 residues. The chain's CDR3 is CASRLTDSGNTIYF.

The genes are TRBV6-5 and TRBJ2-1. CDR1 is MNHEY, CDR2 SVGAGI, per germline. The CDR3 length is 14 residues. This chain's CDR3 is CASSYSGPSNEQFF.

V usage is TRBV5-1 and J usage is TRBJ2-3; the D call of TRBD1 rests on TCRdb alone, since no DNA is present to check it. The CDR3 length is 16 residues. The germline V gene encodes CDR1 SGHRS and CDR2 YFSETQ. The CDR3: CASSAGNTPGADTQYF.

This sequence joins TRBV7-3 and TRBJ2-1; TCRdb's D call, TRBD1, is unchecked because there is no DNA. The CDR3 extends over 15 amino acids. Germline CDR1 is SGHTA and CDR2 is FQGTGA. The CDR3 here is CASSRGAVNNNEQFF.

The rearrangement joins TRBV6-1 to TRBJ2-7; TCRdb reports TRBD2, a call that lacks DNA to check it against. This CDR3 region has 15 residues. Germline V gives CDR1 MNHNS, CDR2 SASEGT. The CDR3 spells CASSRGGAGVQEQYF.

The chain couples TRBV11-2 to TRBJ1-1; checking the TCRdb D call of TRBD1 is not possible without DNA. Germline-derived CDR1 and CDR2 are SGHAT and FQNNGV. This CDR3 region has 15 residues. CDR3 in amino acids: CASSPRQGAVTEAFF.

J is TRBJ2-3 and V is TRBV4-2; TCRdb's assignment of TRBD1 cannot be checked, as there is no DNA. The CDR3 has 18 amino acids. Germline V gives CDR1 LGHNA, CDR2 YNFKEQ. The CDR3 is CASSQDRPGGTSTDTQYF.

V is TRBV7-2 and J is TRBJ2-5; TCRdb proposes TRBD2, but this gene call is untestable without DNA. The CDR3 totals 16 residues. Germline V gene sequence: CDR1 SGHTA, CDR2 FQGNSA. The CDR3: CASSLASGRAWETQYF.

The CDR3 sequence: CSAMGPLNSPLHF. The chain carries TRBV20-1 and TRBJ1-6; TCRdb outputs TRBD1, but without DNA this stays unchecked. Germline V lookup: CDR1 DFQATT, CDR2 SNEGSKA (reference sequence). The CDR3 has 13 residues.

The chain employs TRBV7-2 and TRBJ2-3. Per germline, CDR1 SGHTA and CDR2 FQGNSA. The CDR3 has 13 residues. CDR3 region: CASSLSVTDTQYF.

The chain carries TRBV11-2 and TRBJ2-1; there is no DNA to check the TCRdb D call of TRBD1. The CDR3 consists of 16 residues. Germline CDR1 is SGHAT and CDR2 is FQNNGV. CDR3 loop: CASSSAGTARGDEQFF.

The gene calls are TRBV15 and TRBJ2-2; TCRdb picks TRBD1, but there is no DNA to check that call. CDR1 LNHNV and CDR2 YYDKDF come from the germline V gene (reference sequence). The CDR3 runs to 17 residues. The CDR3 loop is CATSPRRDRPNTGELFF.

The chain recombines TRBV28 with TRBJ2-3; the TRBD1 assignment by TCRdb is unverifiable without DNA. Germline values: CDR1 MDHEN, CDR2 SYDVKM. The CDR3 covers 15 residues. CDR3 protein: CASSRSGQRTDTQYF.

The CDR3 is CASSQEDSLAGGRELFF. V gene TRBV4-3 combines with J gene TRBJ2-2; TCRdb selects TRBD2, and the lack of DNA leaves this call unchecked. Germline CDR1 reads LGHNA; CDR2 reads YSLEER. The CDR3 contains 17 residues.

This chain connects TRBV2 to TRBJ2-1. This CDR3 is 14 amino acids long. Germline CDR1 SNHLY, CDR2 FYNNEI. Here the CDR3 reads CASSVQRTDNEQFF.

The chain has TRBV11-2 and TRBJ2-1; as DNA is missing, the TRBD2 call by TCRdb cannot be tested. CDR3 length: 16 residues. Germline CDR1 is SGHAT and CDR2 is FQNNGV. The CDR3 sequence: CASSLTSGVGYNEQFF.

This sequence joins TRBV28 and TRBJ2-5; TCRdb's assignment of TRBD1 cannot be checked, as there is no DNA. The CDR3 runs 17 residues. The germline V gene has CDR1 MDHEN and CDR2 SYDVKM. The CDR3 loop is CASSYPWDGTAKETQYF.

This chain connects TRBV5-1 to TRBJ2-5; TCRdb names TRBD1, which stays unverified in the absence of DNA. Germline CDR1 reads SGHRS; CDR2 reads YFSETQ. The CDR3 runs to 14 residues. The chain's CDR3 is CASSFQGRQETQYF.

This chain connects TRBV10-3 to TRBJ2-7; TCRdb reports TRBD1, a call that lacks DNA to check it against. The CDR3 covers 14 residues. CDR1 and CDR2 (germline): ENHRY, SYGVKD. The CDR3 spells CAISAGRDQDEQYF.